This TCR beta chain comes out of a study of T cells in Graves' hyperthyroidism and ophthalmopathy. This clonotype was detected ten times or more. Its antigen is unknown. Trimming at V came to 5 bases and at J to 6 bases, leaving 13 bases not matched to a gene. Germline V gene lookup returns CDR1 SGHTA and CDR2 FQGNSA. CDR3 size: 18 residues. RNA transcripts provided the source from which TCR beta CDR3 regions were amplified. TCR CDR3 regions were first amplified by RT-PCR with HTBI primers. MiXCR was run by TCRdb on the multiplex PCR reads, yielding one entry per CDR3 protein. The sample lists a few hundred thousand distinct CDR3 sequences; approximately 23% were seen once. Uncontrolled infection, other autoimmune disease, pregnancy or lactation led to exclusion. Findings of the study overall: From stable hyperthyroidism, ophthalmopathy was set apart by a 13 V-J model. Blood also contained most expanded thyroid clonotypes above 0.001.

The sequenced sample consisted of blood. The sequence was obtained from a woman between 70 and 85 years old with Graves' ophthalmopathy. The genes are TRBV7-2 and TRBJ2-1; 13 bases agree with TRBD2. The CDR3 protein is CASSLGTGTSGMVNEQFF. CDR3 sequence (DNA): TGTGCCAGCAGCCTAGGAACCGGGACTAGCGGGATGGTCAATGAGCAGTTCTTC.